One T cell receptor (beta chain) is described in this entry. Its specificity is not known. The CDR3 loop spans 14 amino acids. Trimming cost V 6 bases and J 6 bases; bases outside gene matches: 9. CDR1 is SGHNT and CDR2 is YYREEE in the germline V gene (reference sequence). This record belongs to a study of cytomegalovirus exposure and HLA in healthy donors. Study-wide context: Earlier results showed roughly 120 million unique TCR beta sequences derived from around 170 million T cells. Study-level points and caveats: Most TCR sequences were uncommon, yet certain public TCRs appeared in many donors. An analysis that came later showed most CMV-associated TCR beta chains appearing HLA-restricted. The study recorded about 150 TCR beta chains that were cytomegalovirus-associated.

PCR used 60 Vbeta primers and 13 Jbeta primers. Libraries were prepared by immunoSEQ multiplex PCR; TCRdb keeps only in-frame clonotypes and omits some of them. The sample has about 110,000 clones. The specimen sequenced was PBMCs. The receptor was isolated from a man aged 40-50 years in good health and CMV-seropositive. The rearrangement uses TRBV5-4 and TRBJ1-1; 9 nucleotides agree with TRBD1. This CDR3 is CASTNRGPVAEAFF. CDR3 DNA: TGTGCCAGCACAAACAGGGGGCCTGTGGCTGAAGCTTTCTTT. The full variable domain, completed using reference TRBV5-4 and TRBJ1-1, is ETGVTQSPTHLIKTRGQQVTLRCSSQSGHNTVSWYQQALGQGPQFIFQYYREEENGRGNFPPRFSGLQFPNYSSELNVNALELDDSALYLCASTNRGPVAEAFFGQGTRLTVV.